This passage covers 22 T cell receptor beta chains from one sample sequenced in a study of tissue T cells after allogeneic stem cell transplantation. Assay used: immunoSEQ multiplex PCR; TCRdb lists only in-frame clones, some missing. The sample consists of 6,500 to 8,000 clones, 50% of them appearing once. Time point described: mouse harvest day 7 after allogeneic transplant. Mouse grafts combined 10^7 T-cell-depleted bone marrow cells with 10^6 splenic CD5+ T cells. The sequenced material came from gut tissue. The receptors originated from a female BALB/c mouse given C57BL/6 T cells with graft-versus-host disease after an allogeneic hematopoietic cell transplant.

The table lists this clone with a count of one. The gene names given are mouse names. The read ends 1 residue before the CDR3 terminus; that terminus is restored from the germline J gene. Additional DNA sequences in this sample encode the identical CDR3. This chain connects TRBV3 to TRBJ1-3; D ambiguous. The CDR3 length is 15 residues. Germline V gives CDR1 SNHLY, CDR2 FYNGKV (reference sequence). V shed 0 bases and J shed 0 bases, with 6 bases lying between them. CDR3: CASSLAGNSGNTLYF. The covered CDR3 bases are TGTGCCAGCAGCTTAGCAGGAAATTCTGGAAATACGCTCTAT.

Note on this clone: Germline and genes here are mouse. The DNA ends 1 residue before the CDR3 does, and the rest of the CDR3 is filled in from the germline J gene. The chain employs TRBV26 and TRBJ1-1; D is unclear. Trimming left V 1 base short and J 3 bases short, with 3 bases between. CDR3 size: 12 residues. CDR1 is KGHPV, CDR2 FQNQEV, per germline (reference sequence). CDR3 protein: CASSLLDTEVFF. The sequenced CDR3 bases are TGTGCCAGCAGTCTGTTGGACACAGAAGTCTTC.

About this clone: Each gene name is a mouse one. The CDR3 end falls 1 residue outside the read, so it is completed with the germline J gene. The gene calls are TRBV26 and TRBJ2-2, with D uncertain. The CDR3 runs 14 residues. Per germline, CDR1 KGHPV and CDR2 FQNQEV (reference sequence). Trimming stripped 2 bases from V and 0 bases from J, with 4 bases between. This CDR3 is CASSLTANTGQLYF. The sequenced CDR3 bases are TGTGCCAGCAGTCTGACAGCAAACACCGGGCAGCTCTAC.

About this clone itself: Genes here carry mouse names. The read ends 1 residue before the CDR3 terminus; that terminus is restored from the germline J gene. The chain is built from TRBV26 and TRBJ2-2, with unresolved D. Trimming shortened V by 6 bases and J by 4 bases, and 6 bases separated the two germline ends. Germline V gene sequence: CDR1 KGHPV, CDR2 FQNQEV (reference sequence). This CDR3 region has 12 residues. The CDR3 region is CASRPATGQLYF. CDR3 bases read: TGTGCCAGCAGGCCCGCCACCGGGCAGCTCTAC.

In its sample, this clone was seen a few times. The listed genes are named as in mouse. The read terminates 1 residue before the CDR3 end, so the remaining end is supplied by the germline J gene. The chain links TRBV26 to TRBJ2-2; D gene uncertain. Germline CDR1 reads KGHPV; CDR2 reads FQNQEV (reference sequence). The CDR3 covers 13 residues. Trimming left V 5 bases short and J 1 base short, with 5 bases between. The CDR3 protein is CASSLKNTGQLYF. The DNA read from the CDR3 is TGTGCCAGCAGTTTGAAAAACACCGGGCAGCTCTAC.

In regard to this clone: Mouse gene names apply. The CDR3 extends 1 residue past the end of the read, so its final part is completed from the germline J gene. The V gene is TRBV26, the J gene TRBJ1-3; no clear D gene. Germline-derived CDR1 and CDR2 are KGHPV and FQNQEV (reference sequence). With 2 bases removed from V and 0 bases from J, the gap between germline ends came to 2 bases. CDR3 length: 13 residues. The CDR3 region is CASSLLSGNTLYF. Incomplete CDR3 DNA: TGTGCCAGCAGTCTGCTTTCTGGAAATACGCTCTAT.

Note on this clone: Gene names refer to mouse genes. The read is 1 residue too short to cover the CDR3 end, so that end is filled in from the germline J gene. This rearrangement joins TRBV3 to TRBJ2-3; 11 bases fit TRBD2. This CDR3 region has 15 residues. V dropped 5 bases and J dropped 1; count of bases not matched to a gene: 2. Germline values: CDR1 SNHLY, CDR2 FYNGKV (reference sequence). CDR3 amino acids: CASSRDWGRAETLYF. The DNA read from the CDR3 is TGTGCCAGCAGCAGGGACTGGGGGCGTGCAGAAACGCTGTAT.

About this clone: Here the gene names and germline are mouse. The read ends 1 residue before the CDR3 terminus; that terminus is restored from the germline J gene. The rearrangement joins TRBV26 to TRBJ1-5; D not resolved. Looked up from germline, CDR1 is KGHPV and CDR2 is FQNQEV (reference sequence). With 3 bases removed from V and 4 bases from J, the gap between germline ends came to 7 bases. This CDR3 spans 13 amino acids. This CDR3 is CASSLSRNQAPLF. The DNA read from the CDR3 is TGTGCCAGCAGTCTATCCAGGAACCAGGCTCCGCTT.

Comment on this clone: Gene names denote mouse genes. The CDR3 end falls 1 residue outside the read, so it is completed with the germline J gene. The chain is built from TRBV16 and TRBJ2-4, with D tentatively TRBD1 (5 bases). Germline V lookup: CDR1 SGHSA, CDR2 FRNQAP. Trimming took off 2 bases at V and 0 bases at J, with 9 bases between the two ends. The CDR3 covers 15 residues. The CDR3 spells CASSLPPGSQNTLYF. Incomplete CDR3 DNA: TGTGCAAGCAGCTTACCCCCAGGGAGTCAAAACACCTTGTAC.

This clone was found a few times. Gene and germline names: mouse. The read comes to an end 1 residue before the CDR3 does, leaving the germline J gene to fill in the end. V usage is TRBV15 and J usage is TRBJ2-7; 7 nucleotides match TRBD2. The CDR3 is 14 amino acids. J was trimmed by 0 bases and V by 5 bases; bases with no gene match: 4. Germline CDR1 is SGHND and CDR2 is FRSKSL. The CDR3 here is CASSPWGSSYEQYF. CDR3 bases read: TGTGCCAGCAGTCCCTGGGGGAGCTCCTATGAACAGTAC.

This clone was seen a single time. Germline and genes: mouse. The CDR3 is cut off 1 residue early in the read; its end comes from the germline J gene. This sequence joins TRBV23 and TRBJ1-1. The CDR3 has 13 residues. Germline CDR1 KGHTA, CDR2 FQNQQP. CDR3 region: CSSSQGANTEVFF. CDR3 bases read: TGCTCCAGCAGTCAGGGGGCAAACACAGAAGTCTTC.

This clone was found once. The listed genes are named as in mouse. The sequence runs out 1 residue before the end of the CDR3; the remainder is reconstructed from the germline J gene. The V call is TRBV3, the J call TRBJ1-1, with 7 bases that match TRBD1. This CDR3 region has 13 residues. Germline V lookup: CDR1 SNHLY, CDR2 FYNGKV (reference sequence). J gave up 4 bases and V 5 bases, and 4 bases lay outside the gene matches. The DNA read from the CDR3 is TGTGCCAGCAGCAACAGGGGTGGCACAGAAGTCTTC. It yields the protein CASSNRGGTEVF. The full CDR3 protein reads CASSNRGGTEVFF.

For this clone: Mouse gene names apply. The DNA ends 1 residue before the CDR3 does, and the rest of the CDR3 is filled in from the germline J gene. This chain links TRBV26 with TRBJ2-1, with 11 bases fitting TRBD2. This CDR3 contains 16 residues. With V trimmed by 6 bases and J by 4 bases, 8 bases remained unmatched. Looked up from germline, CDR1 is KGHPV and CDR2 is FQNQEV (reference sequence). The CDR3 here is CASSRIDWGGYAEQFF. CDR3 DNA, as far as it was read: TGTGCCAGCAGCCGTATCGACTGGGGGGGATATGCTGAGCAGTTC.

Turning to this clone: Gene labels here are mouse ones. Read data end 1 residue before the CDR3 end; the end is taken from the germline J gene. The rearrangement joins TRBV26 to TRBJ1-2; D might be TRBD1 (5 bases). Looked up from germline, CDR1 is KGHPV and CDR2 is FQNQEV (reference sequence). The CDR3 runs 13 residues. The V and J ends lost 2 bases and 5 bases respectively, with 9 bases between them. The sequenced CDR3 bases are TGTGCCAGCAGTCTGCCAGGGAGGTCCGACTACACC. It is translated as CASSLPGRSDYT. The whole CDR3 reads CASSLPGRSDYTF.

For this clone: Mouse gene names apply. From the germline J gene comes the end of the CDR3, since the read stops 1 residue before it. The rearrangement links TRBV15 to TRBJ1-1; 8 bases align to TRBD1. The CDR3 runs to 13 residues. Losses at the gene ends were 4 bases for V and 3 bases for J; bases not matched to a gene: 1. Germline loops: CDR1 SGHND, CDR2 FRSKSL. The CDR3 loop reads CASSSGGHTEVFF. The sequenced part of the CDR3 DNA is TGTGCCAGCAGTTCAGGGGGCCACACAGAAGTCTTC. The entire variable domain, with the rest obtained from reference TRBV15 and TRBJ1-1, is as follows: DAGVTQTPRHEVAEKGQTIILKCEPVSGHNDLFWYRQTKIQGLELLSYFRSKSLMEDGGAFKDRFKAEMLNSSFSTLKIQPTEPKDSAVYLCASSSGGHTEVFFGKGTRLTVV.

A remark on this clone: Any gene name here is a mouse gene name. The CDR3 end lies 1 residue beyond the end of the read and is filled in from the germline J gene. The rearrangement joins TRBV3 to TRBJ2-4; unclear D gene. Germline V gives CDR1 SNHLY, CDR2 FYNGKV (reference sequence). The CDR3 length is 13 residues. Trimming took off 4 bases at V and 3 bases at J, with 8 bases between the two ends. Partial CDR3 DNA: TGTGCCAGCAGCTCACGGGAGCAAAACACCTTGTAC. Residues: CASSSREQNTLY. The entire CDR3 is CASSSREQNTLYF. The full variable domain, with the rest looked up from reference TRBV3 and TRBJ2-4, is GPKVLQIPSHQIIDMGQMVTLNCDPVSNHLYFYWYKQILGQQMEFLVNFYNGKVMEKSKLFKDQFSVERPDGSYFTLKIQPTALEDSAVYFCASSSREQNTLYFGAGTRLSVL.

As for this clone: Each gene name is a mouse one. With the read ending 1 residue before the CDR3 end, the germline J gene is used to fill in that end. The chain links TRBV26 to TRBJ1-1; no firm D call. The CDR3 is 12 amino acids. The germline V gene encodes CDR1 KGHPV and CDR2 FQNQEV (reference sequence). Trimming pared 4 bases from V and 0 bases from J, leaving 3 bases between. CDR3 bases read: TGTGCCAGCAGTCGACAGAACACAGAAGTCTTC. Its translation: CASSRQNTEVF. In full, the CDR3 reads CASSRQNTEVFF.

This clone was found a few times. Here the gene names and germline are mouse. The read ends 1 residue before the CDR3 terminus; that terminus is restored from the germline J gene. This chain joins TRBV23 and TRBJ1-4; TRBD1 reflects the table's D call only, with no check against the DNA. This CDR3 spans 15 amino acids. The germline V gene has CDR1 KGHTA and CDR2 FQNQQP. The sequenced CDR3 bases are TGCTCCAGCAGTCCCACAGGGTTTTCCAACGAAAGATTATTT. This gives the protein CSSSPTGFSNERLF. The whole CDR3 sequence is CSSSPTGFSNERLFF.

Concerning this clone itself: The gene names given are mouse names. The observed sequence ends 1 residue before the CDR3 terminus, with the missing tail filled in from the germline J gene. V and J are TRBV16 and TRBJ2-4; 9 bases fit TRBD2. The CDR3 has 16 residues. The ends lost 3 bases at V and 0 bases at J; junction bases unmatched: 4. From germline, CDR1 is SGHSA and CDR2 FRNQAP. The CDR3 reads CASSFDWGSSQNTLYF. Incomplete CDR3 DNA: TGTGCAAGCAGCTTTGACTGGGGGTCTAGTCAAAACACCTTGTAC. Based on the CDR3 plus reference TRBV16 and TRBJ2-4, the full variable domain is NAGVIQTPRHKVTGKGQEATLWCEPISGHSAVFWYRQTIVQGLEFLTYFRNQAPIDDSGMPKERFSAQMPNQSHSTLKIQSTQPQDSAVYLCASSFDWGSSQNTLYFGAGTRLSVL.

Regarding this clone: Gene names follow the mouse nomenclature. The covered CDR3 bases are TGTGCCAGCAGCTTGGGACAAGCAAACACAGAAGTCTTC. It codes for CASSLGQANTEVF. The full CDR3 reads CASSLGQANTEVFF. The gene calls are TRBV3 and TRBJ1-1, with D possibly TRBD1 on 6 matching bases. The sequence runs out 1 residue before the end of the CDR3; the remainder is reconstructed from the germline J gene. V was clipped by 3 bases and J by 0 bases, with 8 bases between them. Looked up from germline, CDR1 is SNHLY and CDR2 is FYNGKV (reference sequence). CDR3 size: 14 residues.

This clone occurred a few times. The gene symbols are mouse symbols. Read coverage stops 1 residue before the CDR3 terminus; the germline J gene supplies the remainder. The chain uses TRBV26 and TRBJ2-2; D may be TRBD2 (5 bases). Germline CDR1 and CDR2: KGHPV and FQNQEV (reference sequence). Trimming left V 2 bases short and J 2 bases short, with 9 bases between. This CDR3 region has 15 residues. The sequenced part of the CDR3 DNA is TGTGCCAGCAGTCTGCTGGGAAGGAACACCGGGCAGCTCTAC. Protein product: CASSLLGRNTGQLY. In full, the CDR3 reads CASSLLGRNTGQLYF.

Note on this clone: Germline and genes: mouse. The read terminates 1 residue before the CDR3 end, so the remaining end is supplied by the germline J gene. V and J are TRBV3 and TRBJ2-3; the D is unclear. CDR3 size: 14 residues. Germline CDR1 reads SNHLY; CDR2 reads FYNGKV (reference sequence). V lost 2 bases and J 0 bases, leaving 6 bases between the germline ends. CDR3 DNA (partial): TGTGCCAGCAGCTTATATGGAAGTGCAGAAACGCTGTAT. It encodes CASSLYGSAETLY. The full CDR3 reads CASSLYGSAETLYF.